This TCR beta chain was observed in a study of molecular identifiers for immune sequencing clone quantification. Study-wide points: Clones that had above 20 RNA copies took up over 99% of effector molecules but under 1% in naive cells. Highly expanded clone sizes could be underestimated by identical TCR molecules that share a barcode.

Previously described methods with listed TCR primers produced the bulk TCR libraries. One entry per CDR3 protein, called by TCRdb with MiXCR from the PCR reads. Among 85,000 to 130,000 distinct CDR3 sequences, roughly a third were seen once, and the ten largest hold roughly 4.2%. V dropped 6 bases and J dropped 4; count of bases not matched to a gene: 4. The CDR3 runs to 14 residues. Sorted naive CD8 T cells, 20,000 to 1,000,000, were sequenced from 10%, 30% or 50% RNA. Only a few counts were recorded for this clonotype. Its antigen is undetermined. The sequencing sample was made of naive CD8+ T cells from blood, with Jurkat cell RNA spiked in. Described subset: FACS-sorted CD8+CD4-CCR7+CD45RA+ naive T cells. This clonotype was sampled from a human donor in good health. Some libraries in this study had Jurkat cell RNA spiked in. This chain links TRBV12-3 or TRBV12-4 with TRBJ2-1, with 9 nucleotides matching TRBD1. CDR3 region: CASRPDRGYNEQFF. The CDR3 DNA reads as TGTGCCAGCAGACCGGACAGGGGATACAATGAGCAGTTCTTC.